This T cell receptor beta chain was documented in a study of blood T cell repertoires in COVID-19 (dated by TCRdb to between 2020 and 2021). In terms of the full investigation: Collaborator samples came from the United States, Italy and Spain and covered acute and convalescent phases of COVID-19. The dataset comprised deeply sampled blood TCRbeta repertoires from subjects exposed to, actively infected with, or recovered from COVID-19. The repertoires were released in a freely available public database meant as a resource for research on the immune response to SARS-CoV-2. The prospective study material was composed of cDNA or gDNA derived from T cells, B-cell-depleted T cells, or PBMCs. Where available, HLA class I and class II types were taken from metadata supplied by the sample provider and were not determined by assay-based typing. Sample metadata almost always included a de-identified subject ID, COVID-19 status, age in years and sex. The samples were drawn from the first 160 participants of the ongoing ImmuneRACE study and from 950 to 1,500 subjects provided by 6 global collaborators. Overall results and qualifications from the work: The quantity of clinical and demographic metadata differed by source and by participant and was supplied without curation.

Each collaborating institution followed its own protocols to collect whole blood in K2EDTA tubes. Collaborator samples were shipped for TCRbeta analysis as frozen whole blood, isolated PBMCs, or DNA extracted from either sample type. In regard to this clone: Its antigen remains unidentified. There are no base qualities to consult, and no much larger clone falls within one base.

TCRbeta CDR3 regions were amplified from genomic DNA using the immunoSEQ Assay, a bias-controlled multiplex PCR. The original pipeline was this. The number of nucleated cells in each sample was estimated from the amplification of reference gene primers within the assay. To quantify the absolute abundance of each unique TCRbeta CDR3 rearrangement, sequence reads were collapsed and filtered. For each sample, productive Simpson clonality was calculated by taking the square root of Simpson's diversity index across productive rearrangements. TCRdb provides this immuneACCESS table in a form limited to in-frame rearrangements. Some clones are lacking; in checked studies, under half of them reflect an unresolved V gene, and why the rest are absent is not known. V and J calls and clone size follow that table, whereas D and trimming were derived from the DNA. A total of tens of thousands of clones appear in this sample, roughly 80% of them only once. Of the sample, roughly 12% is held by the ten largest clones.

The TCR sequence derives from a human donor in a cohort sampled during active COVID-19. The sequenced sample was peripheral blood.

The CDR3 sequence is CATSRDLGQSFNTEAFF. Here is the DNA: TGTGCCACCAGCAGAGATCTTGGACAGAGTTTTAACACTGAAGCTTTCTTT. The chain is assembled from TRBV15 and TRBJ1-1; matching of 6 bases hints at TRBD1 as the D gene. The CDR3 holds 17 amino acids from the cysteine to the phenylalanine. Only the CDR3 DNA stays, 51 bases, in frame from base 1. CDR1 LNHNV and CDR2 YYDKDF were looked up in the germline V gene (reference sequence). V drops 0 bases and J drops 2 bases, leaving 16 bases in between.